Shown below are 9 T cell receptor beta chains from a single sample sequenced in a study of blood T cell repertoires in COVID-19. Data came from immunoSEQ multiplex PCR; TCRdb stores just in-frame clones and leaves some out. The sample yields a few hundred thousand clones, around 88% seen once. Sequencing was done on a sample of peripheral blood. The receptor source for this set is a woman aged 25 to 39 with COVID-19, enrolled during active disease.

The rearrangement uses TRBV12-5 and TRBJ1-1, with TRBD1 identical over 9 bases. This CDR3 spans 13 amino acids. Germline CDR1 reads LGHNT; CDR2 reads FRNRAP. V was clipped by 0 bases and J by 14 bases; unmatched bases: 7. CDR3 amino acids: CASGLVAGQGLFF. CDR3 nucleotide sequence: TGTGCTAGTGGTTTGGTAGCGGGACAGGGTCTATTCTTT.

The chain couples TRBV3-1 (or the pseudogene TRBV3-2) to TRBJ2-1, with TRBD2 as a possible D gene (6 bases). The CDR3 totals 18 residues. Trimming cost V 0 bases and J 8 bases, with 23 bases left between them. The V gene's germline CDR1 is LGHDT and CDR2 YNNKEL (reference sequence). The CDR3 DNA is TGTGCCAGCAGCCAAGAGAGGAGCGGGTTTACTCTCCGCCATGAGCAGTTCTTC. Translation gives CASSQERSGFTLRHEQFF.

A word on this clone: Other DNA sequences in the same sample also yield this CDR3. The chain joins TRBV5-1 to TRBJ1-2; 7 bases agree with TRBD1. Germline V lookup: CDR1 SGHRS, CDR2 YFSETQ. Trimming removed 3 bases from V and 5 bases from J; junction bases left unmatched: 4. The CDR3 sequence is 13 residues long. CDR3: CASSSTGAYGYTF. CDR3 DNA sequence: TGCGCCAGCAGCTCAACAGGGGCATATGGCTACACCTTC.

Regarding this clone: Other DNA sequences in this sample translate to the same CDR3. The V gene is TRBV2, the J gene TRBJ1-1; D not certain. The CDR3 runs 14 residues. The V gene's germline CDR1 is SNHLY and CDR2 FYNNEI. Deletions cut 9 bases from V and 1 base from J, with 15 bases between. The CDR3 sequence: CASRRQGGNTEAFF. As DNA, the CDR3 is TGTGCCAGTCGGCGGCAAGGCGGGAACACTGAAGCTTTCTTT.

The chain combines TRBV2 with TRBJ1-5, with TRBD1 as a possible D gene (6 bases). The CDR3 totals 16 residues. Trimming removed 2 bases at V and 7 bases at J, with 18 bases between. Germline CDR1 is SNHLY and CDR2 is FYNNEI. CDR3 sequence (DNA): TGTGCCAGCAGTGAAAACAGGGCAGCGAGGGGACAGCCCCAGCATTTT. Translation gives CASSENRAARGQPQHF. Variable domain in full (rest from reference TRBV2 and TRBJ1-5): EPEVTQTPSHQVTQMGQEVILRCVPISNHLYFYWYRQILGQKVEFLVSFYNNEISEKSEIFDDQFSVERPDGSNFTLKIRSTKLEDSAMYFCASSENRAARGQPQHFGDGTRLSIL.

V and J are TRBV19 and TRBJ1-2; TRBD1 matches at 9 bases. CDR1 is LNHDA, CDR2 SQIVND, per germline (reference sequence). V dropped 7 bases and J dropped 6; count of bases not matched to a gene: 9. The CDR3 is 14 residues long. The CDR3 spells CASIRTGTGNGYTF. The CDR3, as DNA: TGTGCCAGTATTCGGACCGGGACAGGGAATGGCTACACCTTC.

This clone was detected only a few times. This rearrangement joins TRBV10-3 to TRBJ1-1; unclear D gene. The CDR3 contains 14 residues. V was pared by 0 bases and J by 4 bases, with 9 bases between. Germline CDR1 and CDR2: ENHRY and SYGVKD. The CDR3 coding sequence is TGTGCCATCAGTGAGTCTCAGAGGATCACTGAAGCTTTCTTT. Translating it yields CAISESQRITEAFF.

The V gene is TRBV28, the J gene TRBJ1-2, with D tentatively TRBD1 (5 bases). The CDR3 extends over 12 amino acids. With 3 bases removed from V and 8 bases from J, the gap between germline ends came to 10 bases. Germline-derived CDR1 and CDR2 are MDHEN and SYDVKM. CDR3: CASSLGLGGYTF. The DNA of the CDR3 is TGTGCCAGCAGTTTGGGGCTCGGGGGCTACACCTTC.

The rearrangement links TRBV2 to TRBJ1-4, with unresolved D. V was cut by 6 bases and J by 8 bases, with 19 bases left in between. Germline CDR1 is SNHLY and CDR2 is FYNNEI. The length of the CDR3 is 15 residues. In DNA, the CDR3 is TGTGCCAGCAGAGGATCGAGAGGGCGGCGCGAAAAACTGTTTTTT. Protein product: CASRGSRGRREKLFF.